The sample holds a few counts of the clone carrying this TCR beta chain. The antigen remains unidentified. Thyroid surgery took place with no prior treatment in any patient. The length of the CDR3 is 14 residues. From germline, CDR1 is MDHEN and CDR2 SYDVKM. V gave up 6 bases and J gave up 9 bases, with 15 bases separating them. Authors' processing steps: Clinicopathological groups of papillary thyroid cancer showed CDR3 differences that were used to build a distant-metastasis classifier. TCRdb re-processed the PCR reads through MiXCR. The V and J calls reflect TCRdb's pipeline rather than the authors' work. The table has approximately 19,000 clones, around two fifths seen once. This specimen belongs to a study of metastatic and nonmetastatic thyroid tumors. Study in general: Repertoire data that came from the blood and tumor or nodule tissue of malignant and benign thyroid patients were compared. Whole-study results and caveats: A significant increase in TCR beta diversity was reportedly seen in malignant thyroid tumors relative to benign nodules, in blood and tumor.

This sequence joins TRBV28 and TRBJ1-6; D remains ambiguous. Sequenced: tumor tissue. This TCR derives from a female donor with papillary thyroid cancer or a benign thyroid nodule (not recorded which). Some clones in this sample may be carry-over from other donors' samples. The DNA of the CDR3 is TGTGCCAGCAGACCTCGGACGGCCTCTTCACCCCTCCACTTT. This encodes CASRPRTASSPLHF.